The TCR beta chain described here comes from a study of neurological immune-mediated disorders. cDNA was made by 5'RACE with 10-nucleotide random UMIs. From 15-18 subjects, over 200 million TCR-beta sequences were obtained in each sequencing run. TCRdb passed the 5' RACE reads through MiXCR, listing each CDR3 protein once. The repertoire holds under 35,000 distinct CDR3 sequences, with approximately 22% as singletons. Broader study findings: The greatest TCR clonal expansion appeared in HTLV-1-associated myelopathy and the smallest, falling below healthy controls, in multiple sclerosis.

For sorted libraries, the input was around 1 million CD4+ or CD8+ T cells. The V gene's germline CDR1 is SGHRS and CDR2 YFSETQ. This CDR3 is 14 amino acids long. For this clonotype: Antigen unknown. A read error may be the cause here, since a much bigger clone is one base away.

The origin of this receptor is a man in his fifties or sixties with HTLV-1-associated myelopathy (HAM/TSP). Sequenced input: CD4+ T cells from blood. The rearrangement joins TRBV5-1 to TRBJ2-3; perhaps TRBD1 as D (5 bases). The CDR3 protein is CASGIYWGADMQYF. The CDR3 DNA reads TGCGCCAGCGGGATTTATTGGGGCGCGGATATGCAGTATTTT.